These 15 T cell receptor beta chains originate from one sample sequenced in a study of cytomegalovirus exposure and HLA in healthy donors. The PCR ran on 60 Vbeta and 13 Jbeta primers. Some clones are missing from TCRdb's copy, which holds only in-frame ones; the method was immunoSEQ multiplex PCR. The sample has around 150,000 clones; approximately 80% are singletons. The specimen sequenced was PBMCs. The source is a woman between 35 and 50 years old in good health and CMV-seronegative.

The chain couples TRBV6-4 to TRBJ1-6; D is undetermined. This CDR3 comprises 12 residues. V lost 2 bases and J lost 14, with 10 bases in between. Looked up from germline, CDR1 is MRHNA and CDR2 is SNTAGT. CDR3 residues: CASSDGGNTLHF. CDR3 bases: TGTGCCAGCAGTGACGGCGGGAACACCCTCCACTTT.

V is TRBV6-6 and J is TRBJ2-7; perhaps TRBD1 as D (5 bases). Germline V CDR1 and CDR2: MNHNY, SVGAGI (reference sequence). V lost 10 bases and J 2 bases, leaving 15 bases between the germline ends. The length of the CDR3 is 13 residues. CDR3 in DNA: TGTGCCACACAATTAGGGGTAGCCTACGAGCAGTACTTC. The encoded protein is CATQLGVAYEQYF.

V is TRBV6-6 and J is TRBJ1-5; TRBD1 might be the D (5 bases). This CDR3 is built from 14 residues. The germline V gene encodes CDR1 MNHNY and CDR2 SVGAGI (reference sequence). V was clipped by 5 bases and J by 2 bases, with 10 bases between them. CDR3 sequence reads: CASSQTEGNQPQHF. CDR3 nucleotide sequence: TGTGCCAGCAGTCAGACAGAGGGCAATCAGCCCCAGCATTTT.

J is TRBJ2-2 and V is TRBV18; possibly TRBD2 for D (5 bases). Trimming cost V 3 bases and J 4 bases, with 6 bases left between them. CDR3 length equals 13 residues. The germline CDR1 and CDR2 sequences are KGHSH and LQKENI. Written as DNA, the CDR3 is TGTGCCAGCTCACCCCGGGGCACCGGGGAGCTGTTTTTT. Translating it yields CASSPRGTGELFF.

J is TRBJ2-7 and V is TRBV6-6; D is unclear. Germline CDR1 MNHNY, CDR2 SVGAGI (reference sequence). CDR3 length equals 10 residues. The ends were cut back, 7 bases at V and 6 bases at J, with 7 bases in the middle. The CDR3 loop reads CASTFVEQYF. In nucleotides, the CDR3 is TGTGCCAGCACTTTTGTCGAGCAGTACTTC.

Concerning this clone: Germline and junction disagree at one end, which may indicate a read error. The gene calls are TRBV19 and TRBJ2-6; D perhaps matches TRBD2 (6 bases). Germline V CDR1 and CDR2: LNHDA, SQIVND (reference sequence). This CDR3 is built from 15 residues. For the CDR3, the DNA is TGTGCCAGTAGTATGCAACCTGGAGGGGCCAACGGCCTGACTTTC. The encoded protein is CASSMQPGGANGLTF.

This chain links TRBV19 with TRBJ1-5; D not certain. V was cut by 4 bases and J by 0 bases, with 10 bases left in between. The CDR3 extends over 15 amino acids. Germline CDR1 reads LNHDA; CDR2 reads SQIVND (reference sequence). As DNA, the CDR3 is TGTGCCAGTAGTACCACCCCCGGTAGCAATCAGCCCCAGCATTTT. Translated: CASSTTPGSNQPQHF.

V usage is TRBV5-6 and J usage is TRBJ2-3; 10 bases are shared with TRBD1. The germline gives CDR1 SGHDT, CDR2 YYEEEE. The CDR3 totals 18 residues. J was trimmed by 2 bases and V by 1 base; bases with no gene match: 10. This CDR3 is CASSLFWGDRGITDTQYF. The CDR3 coding sequence is TGTGCCAGCAGCTTGTTTTGGGGGGACAGGGGAATCACAGATACGCAGTATTTT.

The V call is TRBV4-1, the J call TRBJ1-6; tentatively, D is TRBD1 (5 bases). The V gene's germline CDR1 is MGHRA and CDR2 YSYEKL. The CDR3 sequence is 14 residues long. V was pared by 3 bases and J by 10 bases, with 13 bases between. CDR3 bases: TGCGCCAGCAGCCAGGGGGGAGTAGGCTCACCCCTCCACTTT. Amino acid sequence: CASSQGGVGSPLHF.

This clone was found a few times. The chain carries TRBV28 and TRBJ2-7; a possible D gene is TRBD2 (6 bases). Trimming cost V 5 bases and J 2 bases, with 16 bases left between them. In germline, CDR1 is MDHEN, CDR2 SYDVKM. CDR3 size: 15 residues. The CDR3 nucleotides are TGTGCCAGCAGTGCACGCGGGACTGAAACCTACGAGCAGTACTTC. Amino acids: CASSARGTETYEQYF.

The chain is built from TRBV28 and TRBJ1-1, with D unclear. The CDR3 has 15 amino acids. The V gene's germline CDR1 is MDHEN and CDR2 SYDVKM. The ends were cut back, 1 base at V and 0 bases at J, with 9 bases in the middle. The CDR3 DNA is TGTGCCAGCAGTTTATCCTTCAGGATGAACACTGAAGCTTTCTTT. Amino acid sequence: CASSLSFRMNTEAFF.

This clone showed up just once. The chain links TRBV18 to TRBJ1-2, with D tentatively TRBD1 (5 bases). Per germline, CDR1 KGHSH and CDR2 LQKENI. This CDR3 is 13 amino acids long. The V end was cut by 5 bases, the J end by 1 base, with 8 bases between. Here the CDR3 reads CASSTDSNYGYTF. As DNA, the CDR3 is TGTGCCAGCTCAACCGACAGTAACTATGGCTACACCTTC. The full variable domain, in which reference TRBV18 and TRBJ1-2 provide the parts outside the CDR3, is NAGVMQNPRHLVRRRGQEARLRCSPMKGHSHVYWYRQLPEEGLKFMVYLQKENIIDESGMPKERFSAEFPKEGPSILRIQQVVRGDSAAYFCASSTDSNYGYTFGSGTRLTVV.

The rearrangement uses TRBV18 and TRBJ2-3; 11 bases match TRBD2. The V and J ends lost 2 bases and 1 base, in that order; junction bases with no gene match: 5. This CDR3 contains 17 residues. CDR1 KGHSH and CDR2 LQKENI come from the germline V gene. CDR3 DNA: TGTGCCAGCTCACCATCGAAACTAGCGGGAGGCACAGATACGCAGTATTTT. Amino acid sequence: CASSPSKLAGGTDTQYF.

V is TRBV11-1 and J is TRBJ1-2, with 7 bases fitting TRBD1. V lost 5 bases and J lost 6; bases outside the gene matches: 6. CDR1 is SGHAT, CDR2 FQDESV, per germline (reference sequence). CDR3 length: 13 amino acids. Here the CDR3 DNA reads TGTGCCAGCAGCGCACAGGGGAAAGATGGCTACACCTTC. Translation gives CASSAQGKDGYTF. Drawing the rest from reference TRBV11-1 and TRBJ1-2, the complete variable domain is EAEVAQSPRYKITEKSQAVAFWCDPISGHATLYWYRQILGQGPELLVQFQDESVVDDSQLPKDRFSAERLKGVDSTLKIQPAELGDSAMYLCASSAQGKDGYTFGSGTRLTVV.

V usage is TRBV5-1 and J usage is TRBJ1-1; D gene unclear. The V gene lost 0 bases and the J gene lost 3 bases, with 12 bases spanning the gap. CDR1 is SGHRS, CDR2 YFSETQ, per germline. The CDR3 extends over 15 amino acids. CDR3 region: CASSLVRVEDTEAFF. CDR3 nucleotide sequence: TGCGCCAGCAGCTTGGTTCGGGTAGAGGACACTGAAGCTTTCTTT.